Detailed here is one T cell receptor (beta chain). This entry comes from a study of blood T cell repertoires in COVID-19. Study overall: The origin of the acute and convalescent COVID-19 samples was the United States, Italy and Spain. Nucleic acid was either cDNA or gDNA, and it came from T cells, B-cell-depleted T cells, or PBMCs.

The CDR3 loop spans 16 amino acids. Germline lookup yields CDR1 MNHEY and CDR2 SMNVEV (reference sequence). J lost 1 base, V lost 3 bases, and 6 bases had no gene match. Original analysis: Reference gene primer amplification in the assay estimated nucleated cell counts. Method: immunoSEQ multiplex PCR; TCRdb's copy keeps in-frame clones and lacks some. The DNA gave D and trimming, while V, J and clone size come from that table. The table records roughly 190,000 clones, less than 90% of them present only once. The chain links TRBV27 to TRBJ2-3, with 8 bases fitting TRBD2. The TCR originated in a young man with acute or convalescent COVID-19. Sequenced material: peripheral blood. The CDR3 DNA sequence: TGTGCCAGCAGTTTCATAGCGGGGACCCGCACAGATACGCAGTATTTT. It translates to CASSFIAGTRTDTQYF.